In its sample, the clone carrying this T cell receptor (beta chain) was seen many times. Antigen specificity is unknown. These data are taken from a study of identical twins. Whole-study results and caveats: Beta out-of-frame sequences showed weaker excess twin sharing. These conclusions were based on statistical analysis (cross-sectional, not following the same donors). Monozygotic twin pairs showed more out-of-frame TCR alpha sharing than models estimated.

The V gene lost 5 bases and the J gene lost 0 bases, with 11 bases spanning the gap. CDR1 and CDR2 from the germline V gene are LNHDA and SQIVND (reference sequence). CDR3 length: 14 amino acids. TCRdb redid the calling of the 5' RACE reads with MiXCR, one entry per CDR3 protein. The sample lists 350,000 to 500,000 distinct CDR3 sequences; about 18% were seen once. The clonotype was recovered from a man between 45 and 60 years old in good health. Sample: naive T cells sorted from blood. The chain joins TRBV19 to TRBJ2-7; D is unclear. CDR3 bases: TGTGCCAGTAGTCCTTTAGGAAGCTCCTACGAGCAGTACTTC. Its protein is CASSPLGSSYEQYF.